This TCR beta chain was sequenced for a study of CD8+ T cells in alopecia areata. About the research overall: Tofacitinib ran 6 to 18 months, followed by 6 months off drug.

Investigators isolated RNA and reverse transcribed it into cDNA to act as the sequencing template. Clones were read by immunoSEQ multiplex PCR, and TCRdb kept only the in-frame ones, dropping some. The table lists roughly 140,000 clones, roughly half of them singletons. V shed 8 bases, J shed 8 bases, and the junction held 5 bases outside the gene matches. The germline V gene encodes CDR1 SEHNR and CDR2 FQNEAQ (reference sequence). The CDR3 runs to 12 residues. Those with alopecia areata gave lesional scalp punch biopsies and peripheral blood. The sequences come from CD4+ T cells sorted from blood, collected at week 0. The genes are TRBV7-9 and TRBJ1-4, with 7 bases identical to TRBD1. The source is a human donor with alopecia areata. The chain's CDR3 is CASGQTGEKLFF. The CDR3 DNA reads TGTGCCAGCGGGCAGACAGGGGAAAAACTGTTTTTT.